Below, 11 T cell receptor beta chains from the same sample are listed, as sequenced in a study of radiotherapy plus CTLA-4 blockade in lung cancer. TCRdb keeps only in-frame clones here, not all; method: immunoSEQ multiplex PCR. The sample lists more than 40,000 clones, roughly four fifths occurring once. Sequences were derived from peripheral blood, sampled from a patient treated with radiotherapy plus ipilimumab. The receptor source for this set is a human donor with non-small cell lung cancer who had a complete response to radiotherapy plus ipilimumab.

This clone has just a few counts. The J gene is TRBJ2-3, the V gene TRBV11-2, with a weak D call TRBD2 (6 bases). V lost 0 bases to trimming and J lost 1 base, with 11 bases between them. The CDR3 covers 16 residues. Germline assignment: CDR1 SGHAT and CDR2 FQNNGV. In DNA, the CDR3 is TGTGCCAGCAGCTTAGATCACGGGGGAGGCACAGATACGCAGTATTTT. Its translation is CASSLDHGGGTDTQYF.

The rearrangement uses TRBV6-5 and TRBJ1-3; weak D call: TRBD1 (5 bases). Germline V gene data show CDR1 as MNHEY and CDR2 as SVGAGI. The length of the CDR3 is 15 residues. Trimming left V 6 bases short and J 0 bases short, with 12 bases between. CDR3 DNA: TGTGCCAGCAGCCTACAGGCCTACTCTGGAAACACCATATATTTT. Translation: CASSLQAYSGNTIYF.

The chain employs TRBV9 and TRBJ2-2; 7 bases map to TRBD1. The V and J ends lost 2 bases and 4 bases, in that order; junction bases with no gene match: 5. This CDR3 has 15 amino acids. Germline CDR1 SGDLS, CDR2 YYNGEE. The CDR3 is CASSVQTGLTGELFF. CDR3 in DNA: TGTGCCAGCAGCGTTCAGACAGGGCTCACCGGGGAGCTGTTTTTT.

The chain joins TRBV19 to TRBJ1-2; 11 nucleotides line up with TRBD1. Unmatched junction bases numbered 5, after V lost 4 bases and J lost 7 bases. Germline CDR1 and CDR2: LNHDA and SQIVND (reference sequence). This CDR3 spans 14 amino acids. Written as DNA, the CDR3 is TGTGCCAGTAGTACCCGGACAGGGGGCACTGGCTACACCTTC. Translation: CASSTRTGGTGYTF.

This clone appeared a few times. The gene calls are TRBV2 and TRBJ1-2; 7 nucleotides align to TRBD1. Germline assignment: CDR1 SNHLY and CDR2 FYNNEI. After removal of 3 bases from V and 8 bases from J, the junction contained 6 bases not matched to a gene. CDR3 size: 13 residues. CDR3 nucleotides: TGTGCCAGCAGTGAGTGGGACAGAGGAGGCTACACCTTC. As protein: CASSEWDRGGYTF.

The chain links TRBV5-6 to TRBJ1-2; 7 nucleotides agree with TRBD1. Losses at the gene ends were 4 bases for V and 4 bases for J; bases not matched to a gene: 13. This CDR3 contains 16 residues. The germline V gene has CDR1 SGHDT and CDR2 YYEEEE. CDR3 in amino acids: CASSPEVRDSVYGYTF. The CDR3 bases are TGTGCCAGCAGCCCGGAGGTCCGGGACAGCGTCTATGGCTACACCTTC.

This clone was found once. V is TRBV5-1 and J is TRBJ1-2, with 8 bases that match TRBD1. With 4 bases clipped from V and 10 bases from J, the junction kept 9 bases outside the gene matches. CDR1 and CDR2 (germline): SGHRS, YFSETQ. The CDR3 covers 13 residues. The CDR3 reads CASSPIGTGPYTF. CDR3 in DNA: TGCGCCAGCAGCCCAATAGGGACAGGACCCTACACCTTC.

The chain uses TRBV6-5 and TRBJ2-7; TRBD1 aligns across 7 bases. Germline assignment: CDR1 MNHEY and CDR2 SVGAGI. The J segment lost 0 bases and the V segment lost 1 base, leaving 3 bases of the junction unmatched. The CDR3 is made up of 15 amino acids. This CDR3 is CASSYLRGHSYEQYF. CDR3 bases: TGTGCCAGCAGTTACTTAAGGGGGCACTCCTACGAGCAGTACTTC.

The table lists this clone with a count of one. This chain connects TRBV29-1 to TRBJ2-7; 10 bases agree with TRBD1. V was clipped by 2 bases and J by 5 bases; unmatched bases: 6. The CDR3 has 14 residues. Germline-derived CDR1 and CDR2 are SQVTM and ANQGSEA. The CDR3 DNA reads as TGCAGCGTTGAAAGACAGGGGGCGGGCGACGAGCAGTACTTC. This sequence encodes CSVERQGAGDEQYF.

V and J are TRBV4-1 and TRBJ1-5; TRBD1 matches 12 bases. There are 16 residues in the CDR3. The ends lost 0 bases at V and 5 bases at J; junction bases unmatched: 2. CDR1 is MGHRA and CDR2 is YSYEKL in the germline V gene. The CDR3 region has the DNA TGCGCCAGCAGCCAAGATTGGGACAGGGGGCATCAGCCCCAGCATTTT. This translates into CASSQDWDRGHQPQHF.

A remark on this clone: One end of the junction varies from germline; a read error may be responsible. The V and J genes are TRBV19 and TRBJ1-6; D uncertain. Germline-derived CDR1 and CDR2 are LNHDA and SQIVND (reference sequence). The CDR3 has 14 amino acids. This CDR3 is CASMGDNYNSPPHF. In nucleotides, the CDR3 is TGTGCCAGTATGGGAGACAACTATAATTCACCCCCCCACTTT.